This T cell receptor (beta chain) was documented in a study of OX40 agonist ivuxolimab in advanced cancers. Study findings and constraints: At 0.1 to 3.0 mg/kg and by week 6, CD4+ and CD8+ T cells in the blood had expanded clonally. Researchers report that CD8+ T cells had, on average, more expanded clones than CD4+.

V was pared by 7 bases and J by 2 bases, with 15 bases between. This CDR3 is 14 amino acids long. The germline V gene encodes CDR1 SEHNR and CDR2 FQNEAQ (reference sequence). Only in-frame clones appear in the TCRdb table, and some are missing; sequencing was by immunoSEQ multiplex PCR. Here the sample spans nearly 70,000 clones, approximately 81% being singletons. Systemic immunosuppression or a history of autoimmune disease excluded patients. This clone was seen more than once but under ten times. Its antigen is still unknown. Sequences were derived from CD4+ or CD8+ T cells sorted from blood, sampled in a trial of the OX40 agonist ivuxolimab. The chain joins TRBV7-9 to TRBJ2-7, with D tentatively TRBD2 (5 bases). The source of this sequence is an adult with an advanced solid tumor such as melanoma, head and neck, liver or kidney cancer. CDR3 nucleotides: TGTGCCAGCACTTTGATCGGGGTCACCTACGAGCAGTACTTC. Its translation is CASTLIGVTYEQYF.